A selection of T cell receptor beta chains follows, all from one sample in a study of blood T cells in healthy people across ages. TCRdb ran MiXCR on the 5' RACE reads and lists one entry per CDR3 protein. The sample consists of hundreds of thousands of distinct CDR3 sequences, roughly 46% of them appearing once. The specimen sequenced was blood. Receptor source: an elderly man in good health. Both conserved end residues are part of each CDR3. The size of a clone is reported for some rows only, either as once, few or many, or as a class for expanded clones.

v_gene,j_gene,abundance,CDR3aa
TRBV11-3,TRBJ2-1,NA,CASSLLAGGVSNEQFF
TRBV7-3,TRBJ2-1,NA,CASSLVGREGNEQFF
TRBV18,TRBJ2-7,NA,CASSPTPGEQYF
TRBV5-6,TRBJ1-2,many,CASSPDRDPGYGYTF
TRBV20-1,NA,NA,CSASWRGRSYEQYF
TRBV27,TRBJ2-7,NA,CASSLVQGGGYEQYF
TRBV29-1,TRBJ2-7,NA,CSVEASGQEQYF
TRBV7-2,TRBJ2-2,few,CASSPILAGELFF
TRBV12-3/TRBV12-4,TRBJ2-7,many,CASSLSGGGFYEQYF
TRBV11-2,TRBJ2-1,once,CASSLKSQREREQFF
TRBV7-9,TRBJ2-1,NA,CASSLSQAGRSYNEQFF
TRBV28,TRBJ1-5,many,CASSVTSNQPQHF
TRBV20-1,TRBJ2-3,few,CSAPPGGTDTQYF
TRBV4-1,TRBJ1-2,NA,CASSQDWKTYGYTF
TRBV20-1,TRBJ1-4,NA,CSARRGQGGDLGKLFF
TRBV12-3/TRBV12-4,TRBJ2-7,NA,CASSQDSPRQYF
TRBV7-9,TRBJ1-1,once,CASSGTELKRTEAFF
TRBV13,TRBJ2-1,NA,CASSLNAVHEQFF
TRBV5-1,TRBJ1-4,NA,CTSSFVGSEHEKLFF
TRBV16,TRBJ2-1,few,CASSQVKSDEQFF
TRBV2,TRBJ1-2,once,CAGETVGGQTNHGYTF
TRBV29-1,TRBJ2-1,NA,CSGAGGLSYNEQFF
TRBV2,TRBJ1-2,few,CASSDPAPVVYGYTF
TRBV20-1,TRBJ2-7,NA,CSAKRGFTYEQYF
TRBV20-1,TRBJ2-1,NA,CSARGAGVGSSYNEQFF
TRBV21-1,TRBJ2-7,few,CANSEIQGAKRYEQYF
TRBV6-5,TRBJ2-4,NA,CASSQTQSQREYF
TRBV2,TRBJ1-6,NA,CASSQQGGLNSPLHF
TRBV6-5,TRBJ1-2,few,CATQQGAVHGYTF
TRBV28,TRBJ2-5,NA,CASRPGLAGAGETQYF
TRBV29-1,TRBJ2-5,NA,CSVEPDSMLGTQYF
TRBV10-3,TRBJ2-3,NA,CAISVSGDPSTDTQYF
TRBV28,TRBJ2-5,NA,CTSSLHGTGLETQYF
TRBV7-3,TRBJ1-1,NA,CASSTTHMNTEAFF
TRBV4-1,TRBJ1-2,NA,CASSQAFGTSNYGYTF
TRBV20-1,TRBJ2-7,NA,CSARDWVGEYEQYF
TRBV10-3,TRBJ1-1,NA,CAVSDGQLNTEAFF
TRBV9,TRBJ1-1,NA,CASSAQWGNTEAFF
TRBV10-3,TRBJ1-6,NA,CAISVSTAENSPLHF
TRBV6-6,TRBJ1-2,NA,CASSYDRSTYGYTF
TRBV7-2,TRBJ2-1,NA,CASSATVAALYNEQFF
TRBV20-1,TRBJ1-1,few,CSARQPSTEAFF
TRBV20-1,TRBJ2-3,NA,CSARFDPDTQYF
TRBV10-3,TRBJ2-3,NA,CAVSETSGQYTDTQYF
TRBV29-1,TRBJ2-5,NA,CSVERHSGPRETQYF
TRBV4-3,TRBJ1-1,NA,CASSIDRVPLNTEAFF
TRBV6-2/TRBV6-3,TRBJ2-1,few,CASSSGTYSYNEQFF
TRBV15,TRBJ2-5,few,CATSRETQYQETQYF
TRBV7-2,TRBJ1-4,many,CASSLNRGVEKLFF
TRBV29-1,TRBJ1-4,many,CSGTSGTNEKLFF
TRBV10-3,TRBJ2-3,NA,CAIRESGGHSTTDTQYF
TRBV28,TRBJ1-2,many,CASSFIGTPRSYGYTF
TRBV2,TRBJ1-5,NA,CASSYRDRGGQPQHF
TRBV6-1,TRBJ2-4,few,CASSDEGQAGNIQYF
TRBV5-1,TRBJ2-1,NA,CASSLTSGGAHEQFF
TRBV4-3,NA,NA,CASSQGRGSSGTAYEQYF
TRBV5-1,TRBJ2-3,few,CASSFLQGGTDTQYF
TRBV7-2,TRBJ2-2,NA,CASSPVKNTGELFF
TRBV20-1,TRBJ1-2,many,CSAPQGSNYGYTF